Below are 14 T cell receptor beta chains sequenced from a single sample in a study of glioma-infiltrating T cells after dendritic cell vaccination. TCRdb's table, derived via immunoSEQ multiplex PCR, lists solely in-frame clones and lacks some. This sample has approximately 50,000 clones, with about nine tenths found just once. Documented time point: after dendritic cell vaccination, including at tumor progression/relapse. The starting material was blood, obtained after dendritic cell vaccination. These receptors came from a human donor with glioblastoma.

The CDR3 bases are TGTGCCAGCAGCTATTCTCGCGGGGGATCCGGGGATCAGCCCCAGCATTTT. It encodes CASSYSRGGSGDQPQHF. The V gene is TRBV28, the J gene TRBJ1-5; D is possibly TRBD1 (5 bases). This CDR3 region has 17 residues. Trimming took 6 bases from V and 5 from J, leaving 23 bases between them. Germline CDR1 reads MDHEN; CDR2 reads SYDVKM.

V usage is TRBV27 and J usage is TRBJ2-7, with TRBD2 identical over 8 bases. V was clipped by 0 bases and J by 3 bases; unmatched bases: 1. CDR1 is MNHEY, CDR2 SMNVEV, per germline (reference sequence). This CDR3 is 14 amino acids long. The CDR3 spells CASSLSTSGYEQYF. CDR3 sequence (DNA): TGTGCCAGCAGTTTATCTACTAGCGGCTACGAGCAGTACTTC.

The chain uses TRBV18 and TRBJ1-5, with D hard to call. The ends were cut back, 5 bases at V and 3 bases at J, with 14 bases in the middle. Germline CDR1 and CDR2: KGHSH and LQKENI. This CDR3 comprises 15 residues. The CDR3 sequence: CASSESGGNNQPQHF. The CDR3 nucleotides read TGTGCCAGCTCAGAATCCGGAGGCAACAATCAGCCCCAGCATTTT. The complete variable domain, with remaining parts taken from reference TRBV18 and TRBJ1-5, reads NAGVMQNPRHLVRRRGQEARLRCSPMKGHSHVYWYRQLPEEGLKFMVYLQKENIIDESGMPKERFSAEFPKEGPSILRIQQVVRGDSAAYFCASSESGGNNQPQHFGDGTRLSIL.

The genes are TRBV4-2 and TRBJ2-7, with unresolved D. V was cut by 0 bases and J by 6 bases, with 15 bases left in between. The CDR3 spans 15 residues. Germline assignment: CDR1 LGHNA and CDR2 YNFKEQ. The CDR3 DNA reads TGTGCCAGCAGCCAAGAGCGCCTGGAGAGTTCCGAGCAGTACTTC. Its translation is CASSQERLESSEQYF.

The rearrangement links TRBV20-1 to TRBJ2-3; 7 nucleotides align to TRBD1. There are 11 residues in the CDR3. With 6 bases clipped from V and 4 bases from J, the junction kept 1 base outside the gene matches. The V gene's germline CDR1 is DFQATT and CDR2 SNEGSKA (reference sequence). The CDR3 region is CSATGADTQYF. The CDR3 DNA is TGCAGTGCCACAGGGGCAGATACGCAGTATTTT.

This clone was picked up one time. The chain combines TRBV10-3 with TRBJ2-3, with 8 bases that match TRBD1. This CDR3 is built from 14 residues. Trimming took 2 bases from V and 7 from J; bases not matched to a gene: 5. Germline loops: CDR1 ENHRY, CDR2 SYGVKD. Written as DNA, the CDR3 is TGTGCCATCAGTGAGACGGACAGGGTCAATACGCAGTATTTT. It encodes CAISETDRVNTQYF.

V gene TRBV27 combines with J gene TRBJ1-4, with a tentative D call TRBD1 (5 bases). CDR1 is MNHEY, CDR2 SMNVEV, per germline (reference sequence). The CDR3 sequence is 15 residues long. V lost 3 bases to trimming and J lost 3 bases, with 11 bases between them. CDR3 sequence: CASSLIRQPNEKLFF. The CDR3 coding sequence is TGTGCCAGCAGTTTGATACGACAGCCTAATGAAAAACTGTTTTTT.

This chain joins TRBV28 and TRBJ1-5; D unresolved. The V end was cut by 5 bases, the J end by 3 bases, with 11 bases between. The V gene's germline CDR1 is MDHEN and CDR2 SYDVKM. The CDR3 has 14 amino acids. The chain's CDR3 is CASSPQPNNQPQHF. The CDR3 DNA reads TGTGCCAGCAGTCCACAGCCAAACAATCAGCCCCAGCATTTT.

Note on this clone: The sample contains more than one DNA sequence encoding this CDR3. V is TRBV30 and J is TRBJ1-5; tentative D call: TRBD1 (5 bases). The germline CDR1 and CDR2 sequences are GTSNPN and SVGIG (reference sequence). This CDR3 has 13 amino acids. V shed 5 bases and J shed 2 bases, with 10 bases lying between them. The CDR3 reads CAWSGGGNQPQHF. The CDR3, as DNA: TGTGCCTGGTCGGGGGGTGGCAATCAGCCCCAGCATTTT.

Comment on this clone: No DNA is shown, since the ends of the CDR3 on it are uncertain; the CDR3 is the one TCRdb lists. The V and J genes are TRBV9 and TRBJ2-5; the table assigns TRBD1, which was not confirmed against the DNA. Germline V lookup: CDR1 SGDLS, CDR2 YYNGEE. The CDR3 is 15 residues long, ends included. The CDR3 sequence: CASSVATGFLETQYF.

The gene calls are TRBV7-3 and TRBJ1-2; TRBD1 agrees at 8 bases. J lost 14 bases, V lost 4 bases, and 12 bases had no gene match. This CDR3 is built from 13 residues. The germline V gene has CDR1 SGHTA and CDR2 FQGTGA. CDR3 sequence reads: CASSSDWTGSPTF. The CDR3 nucleotides read TGTGCCAGCAGCTCAGACTGGACAGGGTCCCCGACCTTC.

This rearrangement joins TRBV7-9 to TRBJ2-1; 9 bases align to TRBD2. Germline CDR1 is SEHNR and CDR2 is FQNEAQ (reference sequence). The CDR3 is made up of 15 amino acids. V shed 5 bases, J shed 5 bases, and the junction held 7 bases outside the gene matches. CDR3 DNA sequence: TGTGCCAGCAGCCCAGGGACTAGCCCCAACAATGAGCAGTTCTTC. It codes for CASSPGTSPNNEQFF.

This chain joins TRBV5-1 and TRBJ1-1; 10 bases are a match to TRBD1. Looked up from germline, CDR1 is SGHRS and CDR2 is YFSETQ. The CDR3 covers 15 residues. The J segment lost 4 bases and the V segment lost 5 bases, leaving 8 bases of the junction unmatched. CDR3 amino acids: CASSDGDRGLTEAFF. CDR3 bases: TGCGCCAGCAGTGACGGGGACAGGGGCCTCACTGAAGCTTTCTTT.

This clone has only one observation. The chain is built from TRBV15 and TRBJ1-5, with unresolved D. The CDR3 has 14 amino acids. Looked up from germline, CDR1 is LNHNV and CDR2 is YYDKDF (reference sequence). The V end was cut by 1 base, the J end by 4 bases, with 8 bases between. CDR3 protein: CATSRAQVNQPQHF. CDR3 nucleotide sequence: TGTGCCACCAGCAGAGCCCAGGTGAATCAGCCCCAGCATTTT.